This TCR beta chain appears in the sequencing data of a study of cytomegalovirus exposure and HLA in healthy donors. Study at large: A data release that came early held approximately 85 million unique TCRs from HLA-typed donors.

V lost 4 bases and J lost 0, with 10 bases in between. CDR3 size: 14 residues. Per the germline V gene, CDR1 is SGHNT and CDR2 is YYREEE (reference sequence). PCR employed 60 Vbeta and 13 Jbeta primers. TCRdb's copy holds only in-frame clones and misses some; the assay was immunoSEQ multiplex PCR. The table lists roughly 150,000 clones, roughly 84% of them singletons. This clone was counted once. Sequenced sample: PBMCs. This chain uses TRBV5-4 with TRBJ1-2; D perhaps matches TRBD1 (5 bases). The TCR sequence derives from a man under 40 in good health and CMV-seropositive. The CDR3 coding sequence is TGTGCCAGCAGCCGCAGGGATCCTAACTATGGCTACACCTTC. Encoded protein: CASSRRDPNYGYTF.